The clone carrying this TCR beta chain was counted many times. Its specificity is unknown. The CDR3 extends over 15 amino acids. Trimming removed 1 base at V and 5 bases at J, with 14 bases between. Germline V gene sequence: CDR1 SEHNR, CDR2 FQNEAQ (reference sequence). Making the TCR beta libraries involved quantitative 5'-RACE with molecular barcodes. TCRdb re-analysed the 5' RACE reads in MiXCR, keeping a single row per CDR3 protein. Here the sample spans approximately 250,000 distinct CDR3 sequences, 10% being singletons. These data belong to a study of CD8 T cells in ankylosing spondylitis. Study findings and constraints: Disease-associated clones were CD8+ and fairly uncommon in peripheral blood. Earlier work had already found some motif variants in reactive arthritis synovial fluid and blood. A TCR beta motif made of fewer than 10 highly homologous variants seemed typical of ankylosing spondylitis blood.

What was sequenced was blood, either unsorted or a sorted T cell fraction (not recorded which). The chain links TRBV7-9 to TRBJ1-1; the D is unclear. This receptor was identified in a male donor with ankylosing spondylitis or in good health (not recorded which). The DNA for the CDR3 is TGTGCCAGCAGCTTAGGACTTACAAGGAGGACTGAAGCTTTCTTT. Its protein is CASSLGLTRRTEAFF.